These T cell receptor beta chains were read from a single sample in a study of CD4 T cells in relation to SARS-CoV-2 and coronaviruses. The antigens these receptors bind are not known. The protocol was immunoSEQ multiplex PCR, while the TCRdb copy is restricted to in-frame clones and leaves out a portion. The data contain approximately 25,000 clones, approximately 80% of them singletons. Sequenced: CD4+ T cells from PBMCs, cultured in vitro. Receptor source: a human donor in good health. CDR3s include the opening cysteine and the closing phenylalanine or tryptophan. A D gene is named only where the DNA matches it firmly. Not every row has a clone size; where given, it reads once, few, many or a size class.

CDR3aa	CDR3nt	v_gene	d_gene	abundance	j_gene
CASSSQGSGTGSEQYF	TGTGCCAGCAGCTCCCAGGGCTCCGGGACAGGGAGTGAGCAGTACTTC	TRBV7-2	TRBD1	.	TRBJ2-7
CASSWDRVTGELFF	TGTGCCAGCAGTTGGGACAGAGTCACCGGGGAGCTGTTTTTT	TRBV7-9	TRBD1	.	TRBJ2-2
CASSPGRQGGEKLFF	TGTGCCAGCTCACCAGGAAGACAGGGTGGCGAAAAACTGTTTTTT	TRBV18	TRBD1	.	TRBJ1-4
CASSSVWGEAFF	TGTGCCAGCAGTTCTGTGTGGGGAGAAGCTTTCTTT	TRBV7-2	.	few	TRBJ1-1
CASSEYRTETQYF	TGTGCCAGCAGTGAATATAGAACCGAGACCCAGTACTTC	TRBV25-1	.	.	TRBJ2-5
CASSLGDSGYNEQFF	TGTGCTAGCAGCTTAGGGGATAGCGGCTACAATGAGCAGTTCTTC	TRBV7-7	.	.	TRBJ2-1
CASSSLAGGGEQYF	TGTGCCAGCAGCTCACTAGCGGGGGGGGGTGAGCAGTACTTC	TRBV7-9	TRBD2	.	TRBJ2-7
CASSQVPTELEGYTF	TGCGCCAGCAGCCAAGTCCCGACAGAATTGGAAGGCTACACCTTC	TRBV4-3	.	.	TRBJ1-2
CATSRDGGTPYEQYF	TGTGCCACCAGCAGAGATGGGGGAACGCCCTACGAGCAGTACTTC	TRBV15	.	.	TRBJ2-7
CASSPRRGSDYEQYF	TGTGCCAGCAGCCCACGACGGGGGAGCGACTACGAGCAGTACTTC	TRBV7-8	.	.	TRBJ2-7
CASSRQGGQPQHF	TGTGCCAGCAGCCGACAGGGCGGTCAGCCCCAGCATTTT	TRBV27	TRBD1	.	TRBJ1-5
CASSLGAGGPTSTDTQYF	TGTGCCAGCAGCCTAGGGGCGGGAGGGCCGACTAGCACAGATACGCAGTATTTT	TRBV9	TRBD2	.	TRBJ2-3
CASSEGRGSGELFF	TGCGCCAGCAGTGAAGGCAGGGGGTCCGGGGAGCTGTTTTTT	TRBV10-1	TRBD1	.	TRBJ2-2
CASSIGGADRAQYF	TGTGCCAGCTCAATTGGAGGGGCCGATCGAGCGCAGTATTTT	TRBV18	.	.	TRBJ2-3
CASRGGGEKLFF	TGTGCCAGCCGGGGGGGAGGAGAAAAACTGTTTTTT	TRBV28	.	.	TRBJ1-4
CASSRTANTEAFF	TGTGCCAGCAGTAGGACAGCCAACACTGAAGCTTTCTTT	TRBV3-1/TRBV3-2	.	few	TRBJ1-1
CASSVGGFNRYNEQFF	TGTGCCAGCAGCGTAGGTGGCTTTAATAGGTACAATGAGCAGTTCTTC	TRBV9	.	.	TRBJ2-1
CASSPVGNTQYF	TGTGCCAGCAGCCCTGTCGGAAATACGCAGTATTTT	TRBV6-2/TRBV6-3	.	.	TRBJ2-3
CASSLMTDQAYEQYF	TGTGCCAGCAGCTTGATGACGGATCAGGCCTACGAGCAGTACTTC	TRBV7-8	.	.	TRBJ2-7
CASSTSGGSDTQYF	TGTGCCAGCAGTACTAGCGGGGGGTCAGATACGCAGTATTTT	TRBV7-9	TRBD2	.	TRBJ2-3
CASSQGASGGEQYF	TGTGCCAGCAGTCAAGGGGCGTCCGGGGGAGAGCAGTACTTC	TRBV13	.	.	TRBJ2-7
CASTVLRGQGVSAFF	TGTGCCAGTACGGTGTTAAGAGGACAGGGGGTTTCAGCTTTCTTT	TRBV19	TRBD1	.	TRBJ1-1
CASSPANSGATNEKLFF	TGTGCCAGCTCACCAGCGAACTCAGGTGCAACTAATGAAAAACTGTTTTTT	TRBV18	.	.	TRBJ1-4
CASNPLGGRNPYEQYF	TGTGCCAGCAATCCCCTTGGCGGGAGAAACCCCTACGAGCAGTACTTC	TRBV7-2	TRBD2	.	TRBJ2-7
CASSKAAGDFSYEQYF	TGTGCCAGCAGTAAGGCTGCGGGGGACTTCTCCTACGAGCAGTACTTC	TRBV27	TRBD2	.	TRBJ2-7
CASNPSGSTDTQYF	TGTGCCAGTAACCCTAGCGGATCCACAGATACGCAGTATTTT	TRBV19	TRBD2	.	TRBJ2-3
CASSPPGPRDEQYF	TGTGCCAGCTCACCACCAGGGCCCAGGGACGAGCAGTACTTC	TRBV18	.	.	TRBJ2-7
CASSQVSGRVKGKLFF	TGCGCCAGCAGCCAAGTGTCTGGCAGGGTCAAAGGAAAACTGTTTTTT	TRBV4-3	.	.	TRBJ1-4
CASSGSTSGGYNEQFF	TGTGCCAGCAGTGGGTCGACTAGCGGGGGATACAATGAGCAGTTCTTC	TRBV2	TRBD2	.	TRBJ2-1
CASTTVFMNTEAFF	TGTGCCTCAACGACAGTTTTCATGAACACTGAAGCTTTCTTT	TRBV28	.	.	TRBJ1-1
CASSRTSGRSSYNEQFF	TGTGCCAGCAGTCGGACTAGCGGCCGCAGCTCCTACAATGAGCAGTTCTTC	TRBV25-1	TRBD2	.	TRBJ2-1
CASSIGFGRTNTEAFF	TGTGCCAGTAGTATAGGATTTGGACGGACGAACACTGAAGCTTTCTTT	TRBV19	.	few	TRBJ1-1
CATEMDGRTEAFF	TGTGCCACCGAAATGGACGGCCGGACTGAAGCTTTCTTT	TRBV2	.	.	TRBJ1-1
CASSSGLAGGSPIEETQYF	TGTGCCAGCAGCAGCGGACTAGCGGGGGGCTCCCCTATTGAAGAGACCCAGTACTTC	TRBV7-8	TRBD2	.	TRBJ2-5
CASSQDRNTEAFF	TGTGCCAGCAGCCAGGACAGGAACACTGAAGCTTTCTTT	TRBV11-1	.	.	TRBJ1-1
CASSRSYSNQPQHF	TGTGCCAGCAGTAGATCCTATAGCAATCAGCCCCAGCATTTT	TRBV28	.	.	TRBJ1-5
CAWSGGPSPQETQYF	TGTGCCTGGAGTGGCGGCCCTAGTCCCCAAGAGACCCAGTACTTC	TRBV30	.	.	TRBJ2-5
CASSYQETDTQYF	TGTGCCAGCAGTTACCAAGAGACAGATACGCAGTATTTT	TRBV6-2/TRBV6-3	.	.	TRBJ2-3
CASSREVLSTEAFF	TGTGCCAGCAGTAGAGAGGTTTTGAGCACTGAAGCTTTCTTT	TRBV6-5	.	.	TRBJ1-1
CASSLGGPDQPQHF	TGCGCCAGCAGCTTGGGGGGGCCGGATCAGCCCCAGCATTTT	TRBV5-1	.	.	TRBJ1-5
CASSSVGKAGELFF	TGTGCCAGCAGCTCTGTGGGGAAAGCCGGGGAGCTGTTTTTT	TRBV7-2	.	.	TRBJ2-2
CAISLDRAGGTDTQYF	TGTGCCATCAGCCTAGACAGGGCCGGTGGCACAGATACGCAGTATTTT	TRBV10-3	TRBD1	.	TRBJ2-3
CASSHATSGGCSSYNEQFF	TGTGCCAGCAGCCATGCAACTAGCGGGGGTTGCAGCTCCTACAATGAGCAGTTCTTC	TRBV3-1/TRBV3-2	TRBD2	.	TRBJ2-1
CASSPTLSPWGEQYF	TGTGCCAGTAGTCCCACACTTAGCCCTTGGGGAGAGCAGTACTTC	TRBV19	.	.	TRBJ2-7
CASSPSGLAGDRAETQYF	TGTGCCAGCAGCCCATCGGGACTAGCGGGAGATAGGGCGGAGACCCAGTACTTC	TRBV28	TRBD2	.	TRBJ2-5
CASSQAGGYEQYF	TGTGCCAGCAGCCAAGCGGGCGGCTACGAGCAGTACTTC	TRBV3-1/TRBV3-2	.	.	TRBJ2-7
CAISTGTGDEQYF	TGTGCCATCAGTACCGGGACAGGGGACGAGCAGTACTTC	TRBV10-3	TRBD1	.	TRBJ2-7
CASSYSGQLNTEAFF	TGTGCCAGCAGTTACTCGGGACAGTTGAACACTGAAGCTTTCTTT	TRBV6-5	TRBD1	.	TRBJ1-1
CASSLGSTDTQYF	TGTGCCAGCAGCTTAGGTAGCACAGATACGCAGTATTTT	TRBV7-2	.	.	TRBJ2-3
CASSPGGRANLSPDF	TGTGCCAGCAGCCCCGGGGGGAGGGCCAATCTATCTCCTGACTTC	TRBV5-4	TRBD2	.	TRBJ2-7
CASSYLTVNQETQYF	TGTGCCAGCAGTTACTTAACGGTAAATCAAGAGACCCAGTACTTC	TRBV6-2/TRBV6-3	.	.	TRBJ2-5
CSCRVGLNQPQHF	TGCAGCTGCCGGGTGGGTCTCAATCAGCCCCAGCATTTT	TRBV29-1	.	once	TRBJ1-5
CASSEFAGYTF	TGTGCCAGCAGCGAGTTTGCTGGCTACACCTTC	TRBV7-8	.	.	TRBJ1-2
CASSHAPLWLGGNTGELFF	TGCGCCAGCAGCCACGCCCCCTTGTGGCTAGGGGGCAACACCGGGGAGCTGTTTTTT	TRBV4-3	TRBD1	few	TRBJ2-2
CASSSGTRKETQYF	TGTGCCAGCAGCTCCGGGACTAGGAAAGAGACCCAGTACTTC	TRBV7-9	TRBD2	few	TRBJ2-5